The 3 T cell receptor beta chains reported below all come from one sample, sequenced in a study of regulatory T cells in long-lasting Graves disease. Library construction for TCR beta used iRepertoire HTBI primers and Arm-PCR of CDR3 regions. TCRdb used MiXCR to reprocess the multiplex PCR reads, holding one entry per CDR3 protein. This sample carries 600,000 to 800,000 distinct CDR3 sequences, 25% to 35% of them seen once, and the ten largest clones take about 42%. Time point here: persistent/refractory GD, antithyroid drugs over 5 years with positive TRAb. RNA extracted from PBMCs served as the sequencing template. Here the sequenced sample was peripheral blood mononuclear cells (PBMCs), taken when the disease was refractory, from a patient treated with antithyroid drugs. Source of these receptors: a female donor with Graves disease.

This clonotype has ten or more counts. The V gene is TRBV6-1, the J gene TRBJ1-1; D remains unclear. CDR1 is MNHNS, CDR2 SASEGT, per germline. V was clipped by 6 bases and J by 5 bases, with 4 bases between them. The CDR3 spans 10 residues. The CDR3 DNA follows: TGTGCCAGCAGGGTGACTGAAGCTTTCTTT. Amino acid sequence: CASRVTEAFF.

This clonotype turned up a few times. The chain has TRBV29-1 and TRBJ2-5, with D possibly matching TRBD2 (7 bases). With 4 bases removed from V and 1 base from J, the gap between germline ends came to 16 bases. Germline values: CDR1 SQVTM, CDR2 ANQGSEA. This CDR3 comprises 15 residues. The CDR3 nucleotides are TGCAGCGTTGCGGGGGGCGCGGGAACCCAAGAGACCCAGTACTTC. Its translation is CSVAGGAGTQETQYF.

This rearrangement joins TRBV9 to TRBJ1-1; tentative D call: TRBD1 (5 bases). The CDR3 has 16 residues. V lost 5 bases, J lost 1 base, and 18 bases lay in between. CDR1 is SGDLS and CDR2 is YYNGEE in the germline V gene. CDR3 coding DNA: TGTGCCAGCAGGGGGGGTGGACCCTCTTCGAACACTGAAGCTTTCTTT. This sequence encodes CASRGGGPSSNTEAFF.